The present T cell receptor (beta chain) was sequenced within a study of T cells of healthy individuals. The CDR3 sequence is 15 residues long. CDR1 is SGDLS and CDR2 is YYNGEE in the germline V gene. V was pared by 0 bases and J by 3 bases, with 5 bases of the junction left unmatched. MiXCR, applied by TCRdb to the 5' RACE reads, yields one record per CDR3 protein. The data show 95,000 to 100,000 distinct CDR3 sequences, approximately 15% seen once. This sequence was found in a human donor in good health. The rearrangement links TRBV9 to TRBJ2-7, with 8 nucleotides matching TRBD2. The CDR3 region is CASSVGLRGDYEQYF. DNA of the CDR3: TGTGCCAGCAGCGTAGGCCTGCGGGGGGACTACGAGCAGTACTTC. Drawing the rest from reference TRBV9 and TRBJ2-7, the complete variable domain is DSGVTQTPKHLITATGQRVTLRCSPRSGDLSVYWYQQSLDQGLQFLIQYYNGEERAKGNILERFSAQQFPDLHSELNLSSLELGDSALYFCASSVGLRGDYEQYFGPGTRLTVT.